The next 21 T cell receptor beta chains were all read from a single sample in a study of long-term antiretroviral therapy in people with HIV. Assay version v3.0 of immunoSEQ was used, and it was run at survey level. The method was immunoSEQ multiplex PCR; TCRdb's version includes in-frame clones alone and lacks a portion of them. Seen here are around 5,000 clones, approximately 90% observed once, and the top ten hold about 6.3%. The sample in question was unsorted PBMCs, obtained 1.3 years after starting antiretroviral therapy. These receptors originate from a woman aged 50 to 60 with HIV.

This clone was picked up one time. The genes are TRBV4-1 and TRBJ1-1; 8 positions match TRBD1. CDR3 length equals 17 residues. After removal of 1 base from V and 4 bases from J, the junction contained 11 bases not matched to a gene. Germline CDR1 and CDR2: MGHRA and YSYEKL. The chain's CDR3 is CASSQGGTGAGGTEAFF. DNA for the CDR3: TGCGCCAGCAGCCAAGGCGGGACAGGCGCCGGGGGCACTGAAGCTTTCTTT.

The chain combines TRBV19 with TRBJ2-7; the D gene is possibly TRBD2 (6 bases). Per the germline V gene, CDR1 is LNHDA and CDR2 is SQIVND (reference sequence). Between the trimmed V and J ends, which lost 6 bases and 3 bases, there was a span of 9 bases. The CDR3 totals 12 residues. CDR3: CASSIGGYEQYV. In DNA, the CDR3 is TGTGCCAGTAGCATCGGGGGCTACGAGCAGTACGTC.

Here the CDR3 reads CASGWDSPLHF. Here the CDR3 DNA reads TGTGCTAGTGGTTGGGATTCACCCCTCCACTTT. The chain uses TRBV12-5 and TRBJ1-6, with D uncertain. This CDR3 has 11 amino acids. Trimming took off 4 bases at V and 8 bases at J, with 3 bases between the two ends. Germline V lookup: CDR1 LGHNT, CDR2 FRNRAP.

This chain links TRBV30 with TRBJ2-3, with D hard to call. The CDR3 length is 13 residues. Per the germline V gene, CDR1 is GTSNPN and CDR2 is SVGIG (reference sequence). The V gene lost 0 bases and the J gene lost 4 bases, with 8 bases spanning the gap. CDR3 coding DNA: TGTGCCTGGAGTGTAGGCAGTGCAGATACGCAGTATTTT. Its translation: CAWSVGSADTQYF.

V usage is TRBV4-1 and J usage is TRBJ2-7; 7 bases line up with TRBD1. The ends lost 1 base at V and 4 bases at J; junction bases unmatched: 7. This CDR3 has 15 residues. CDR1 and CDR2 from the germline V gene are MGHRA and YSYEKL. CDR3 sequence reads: CASSQGWTGIYEQYV. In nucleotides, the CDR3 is TGCGCCAGCAGCCAAGGTTGGACAGGAATATACGAGCAGTACGTC.

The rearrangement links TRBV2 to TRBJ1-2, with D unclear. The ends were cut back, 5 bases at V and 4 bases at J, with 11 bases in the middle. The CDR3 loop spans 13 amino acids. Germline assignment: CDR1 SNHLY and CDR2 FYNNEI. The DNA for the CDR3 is TGTGCCAGCAGTACCACAGTGCCCTATGGCTACACCTTC. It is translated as CASSTTVPYGYTF. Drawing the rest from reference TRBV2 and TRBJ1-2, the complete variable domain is EPEVTQTPSHQVTQMGQEVILRCVPISNHLYFYWYRQILGQKVEFLVSFYNNEISEKSEIFDDQFSVERPDGSNFTLKIRSTKLEDSAMYFCASSTTVPYGYTFGSGTRLTVV.

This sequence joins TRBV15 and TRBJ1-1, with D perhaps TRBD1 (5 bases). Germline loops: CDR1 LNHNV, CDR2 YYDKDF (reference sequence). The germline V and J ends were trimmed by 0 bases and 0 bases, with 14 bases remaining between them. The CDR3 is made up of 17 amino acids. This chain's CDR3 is CATSRDLGELLNTEAFF. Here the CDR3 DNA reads TGTGCCACCAGCAGAGATTTAGGGGAACTTTTGAACACTGAAGCTTTCTTT.

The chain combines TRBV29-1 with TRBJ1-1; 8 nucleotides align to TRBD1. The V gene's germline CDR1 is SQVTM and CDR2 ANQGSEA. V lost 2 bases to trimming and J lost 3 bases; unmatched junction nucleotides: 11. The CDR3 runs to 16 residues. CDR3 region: CSVELFRQGSDTEAFF. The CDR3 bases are TGCAGCGTTGAACTTTTCCGACAGGGGTCGGACACTGAAGCTTTCTTT.

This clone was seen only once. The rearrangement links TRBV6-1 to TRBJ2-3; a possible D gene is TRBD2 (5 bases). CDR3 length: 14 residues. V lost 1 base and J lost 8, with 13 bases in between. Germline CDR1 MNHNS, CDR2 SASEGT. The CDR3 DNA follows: TGTGCCAGCAGTGAAGGGAGGCTAGCAAGTACGCAGTATTTT. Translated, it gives CASSEGRLASTQYF.

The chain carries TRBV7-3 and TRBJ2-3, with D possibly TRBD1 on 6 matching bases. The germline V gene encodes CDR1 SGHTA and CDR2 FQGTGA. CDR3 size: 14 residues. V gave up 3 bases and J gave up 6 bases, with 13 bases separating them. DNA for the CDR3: TGTGCCAGCAGCTTCAAACAGGGAGAGGATACGCAGTATTTT. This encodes CASSFKQGEDTQYF.

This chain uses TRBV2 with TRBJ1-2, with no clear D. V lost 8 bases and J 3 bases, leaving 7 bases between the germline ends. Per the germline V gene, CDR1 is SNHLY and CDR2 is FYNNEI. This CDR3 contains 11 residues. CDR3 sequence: CASARDYGYTF. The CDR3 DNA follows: TGTGCCAGCGCTAGGGACTATGGCTACACCTTC.

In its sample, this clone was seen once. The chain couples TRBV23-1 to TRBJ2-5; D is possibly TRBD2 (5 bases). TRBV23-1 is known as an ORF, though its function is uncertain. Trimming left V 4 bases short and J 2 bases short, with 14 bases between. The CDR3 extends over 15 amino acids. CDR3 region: CASSLGSGGQETQYF. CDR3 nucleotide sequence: TGCGCCAGCAGTCTTGGAAGCGGTGGTCAAGAGACCCAGTACTTC.

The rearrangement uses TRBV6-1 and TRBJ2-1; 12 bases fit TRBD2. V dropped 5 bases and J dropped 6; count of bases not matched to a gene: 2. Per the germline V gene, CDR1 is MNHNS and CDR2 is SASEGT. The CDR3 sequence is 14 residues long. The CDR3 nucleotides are TGTGCCAGCAGTCGACTAGCGGGGGCCAATGAGCAGTTCTTC. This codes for CASSRLAGANEQFF.

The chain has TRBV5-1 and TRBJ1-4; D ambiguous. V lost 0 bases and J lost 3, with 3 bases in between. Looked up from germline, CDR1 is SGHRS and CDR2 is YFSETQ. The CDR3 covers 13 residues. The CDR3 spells CASSLGPNEKLFF. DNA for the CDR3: TGCGCCAGCAGCTTGGGACCTAATGAAAAACTGTTTTTT.

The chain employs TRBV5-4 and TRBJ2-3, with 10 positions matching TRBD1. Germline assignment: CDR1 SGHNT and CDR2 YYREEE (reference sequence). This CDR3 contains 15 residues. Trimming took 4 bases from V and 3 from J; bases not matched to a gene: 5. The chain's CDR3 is CASSPGTGVTDTQYF. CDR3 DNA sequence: TGTGCCAGCAGCCCCGGGACAGGGGTGACAGATACGCAGTATTTT.

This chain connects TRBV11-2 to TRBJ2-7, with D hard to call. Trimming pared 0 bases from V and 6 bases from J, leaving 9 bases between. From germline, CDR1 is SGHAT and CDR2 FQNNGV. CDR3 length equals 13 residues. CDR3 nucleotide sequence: TGTGCCAGCAGCTTAGAGCCAGCGAGCGAGCAGTACTTC. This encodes CASSLEPASEQYF.

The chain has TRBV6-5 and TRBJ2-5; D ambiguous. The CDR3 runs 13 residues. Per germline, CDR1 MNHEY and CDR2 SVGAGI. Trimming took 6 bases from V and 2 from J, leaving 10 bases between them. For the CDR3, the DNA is TGTGCCAGCAGATTGGACGGGCAAGAGACCCAGTACTTC. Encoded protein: CASRLDGQETQYF.

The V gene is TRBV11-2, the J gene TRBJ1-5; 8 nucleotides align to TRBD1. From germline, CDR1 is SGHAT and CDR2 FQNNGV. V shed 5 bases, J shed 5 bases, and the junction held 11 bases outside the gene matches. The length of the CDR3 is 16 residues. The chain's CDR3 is CASSNTQGASYQPQHF. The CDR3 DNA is TGTGCCAGCAGCAACACTCAGGGGGCTTCGTATCAGCCCCAGCATTTT.

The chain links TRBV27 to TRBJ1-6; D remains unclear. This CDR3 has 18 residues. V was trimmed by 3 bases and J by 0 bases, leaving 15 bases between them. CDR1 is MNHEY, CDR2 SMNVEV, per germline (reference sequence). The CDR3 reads CASSFRVAASSYNSPLHF. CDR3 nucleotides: TGTGCCAGCAGTTTCCGTGTCGCAGCGAGCTCCTATAATTCACCCCTCCACTTT.

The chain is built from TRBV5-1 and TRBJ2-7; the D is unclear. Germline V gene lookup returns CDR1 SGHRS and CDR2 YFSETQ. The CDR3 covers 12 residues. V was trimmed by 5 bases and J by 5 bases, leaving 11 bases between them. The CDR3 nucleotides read TGCGCCAGCAGTATAGGCGGCGACGAGCAGTACTTC. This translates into CASSIGGDEQYF.

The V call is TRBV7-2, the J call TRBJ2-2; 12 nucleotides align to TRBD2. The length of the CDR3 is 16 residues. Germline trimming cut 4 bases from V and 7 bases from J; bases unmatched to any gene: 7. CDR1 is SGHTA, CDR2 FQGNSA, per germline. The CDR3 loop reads CASSSSGGGVIGELFF. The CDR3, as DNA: TGTGCCAGCAGCTCTAGCGGGGGGGGAGTTATCGGGGAGCTGTTTTTT.